This TCR beta chain was retrieved from a study of blood T cells in healthy people across ages. Study-level results: PBMCs left unsorted prevented a conclusive naive versus antigen-experienced comparison.

In regard to this clonotype: Its antigen is not known.

CDR3 length equals 14 residues. The V end lost 4 bases, the J end lost 0 bases, and 6 bases lay between the germline ends. Germline CDR1 KGHDR, CDR2 SFDVKD. The second PCR ran about 6 to 12 cycles with a sample-barcoded 5' primer and J-beta primers. Every cDNA molecule bore a tag from a template-switch adaptor containing 12 random nucleotides. TCRdb reprocessed the 5' RACE reads with MiXCR, giving one entry per CDR3 protein. The repertoire holds roughly 1.5 million distinct CDR3 sequences, with roughly 43% as singletons. The material sequenced was blood. This TCR came from a young woman in good health. The chain combines TRBV24-1 with TRBJ2-1; D tentatively fits TRBD1 or TRBD2 (5 bases each). The CDR3 DNA sequence: TGTGCCACCAGTGAGGGGGACTCCTACAATGAGCAGTTCTTC. Its translation is CATSEGDSYNEQFF.